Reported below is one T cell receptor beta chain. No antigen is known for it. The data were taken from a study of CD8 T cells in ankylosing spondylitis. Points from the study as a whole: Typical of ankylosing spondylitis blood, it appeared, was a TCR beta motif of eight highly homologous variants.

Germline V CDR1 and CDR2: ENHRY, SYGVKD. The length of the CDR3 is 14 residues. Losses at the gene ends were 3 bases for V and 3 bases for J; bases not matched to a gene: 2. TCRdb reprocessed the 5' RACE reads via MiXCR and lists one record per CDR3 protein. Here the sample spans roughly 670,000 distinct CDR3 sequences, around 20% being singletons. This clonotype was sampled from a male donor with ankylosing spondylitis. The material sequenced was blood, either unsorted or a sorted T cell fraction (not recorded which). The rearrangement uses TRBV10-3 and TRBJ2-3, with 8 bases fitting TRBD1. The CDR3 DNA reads TGTGCCATCAGTGACGGACAGGGAACAGATACGCAGTATTTT. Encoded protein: CAISDGQGTDTQYF.